The 18 T cell receptor beta chains reported below all come from one sample, sequenced in a study of blood T cell repertoires in COVID-19 (dated by TCRdb to 2019 to 2021). Library preparation was by the immunoSEQ multiplex PCR assay. TCRdb took this table from immuneACCESS and kept in-frame rearrangements with V and J called. Such tables lack part of the clones; where checked against another copy, unresolved V genes explain under half of the gap, and the rest is unexplained. The sample has 40,000 to 65,000 clones on record, more than 60% of them singletons. The leading ten clones occupy about 16% of the sample. Sequencing was performed on peripheral blood. These receptors came from a human donor with active or convalescent COVID-19. The donor label of this sample is uncertain.

This clone showed up just once. The CDR3 here is CASSLGGYNYGYTF. The CDR3 nucleotides read TGTGCCAGCAGCCTCGGCGGGTATAACTATGGCTACACCTTC. The gene calls are TRBV5-4 and TRBJ1-2; D is uncertain. With 4 bases removed from V and 1 base from J, the gap between germline ends came to 11 bases. Germline assignment: CDR1 SGHNT and CDR2 YYREEE (reference sequence). The CDR3 totals 14 residues.

The V call is TRBV5-8, the J call TRBJ2-3; 8 nucleotides agree with TRBD2. Germline assignment: CDR1 SGHTS and CDR2 YDEGEE. CDR3 length: 14 residues. V shed 5 bases and J 5 bases; nucleotides not matched to a gene: 7. As DNA, the CDR3 is TGTGCCAGCAGATGGAGCGGGAGACAAGATACGCAGTATTTT. It specifies CASRWSGRQDTQYF.

V and J are TRBV5-5 and TRBJ1-1, with 12 bases identical to TRBD1. CDR1 and CDR2 from the germline V gene are SGHKS and YYEKEE (reference sequence). The junction had 3 bases not matched to a gene; V was cut back by 0 bases and J by 0 bases. This CDR3 has 17 amino acids. CDR3 sequence reads: CASSLVGQGAMNTEAFF. The CDR3, as DNA: TGTGCCAGCAGCTTGGTGGGACAGGGGGCGATGAACACTGAAGCTTTCTTT.

The chain is built from TRBV9 and TRBJ2-3; TRBD2 agrees at 8 bases. Looked up from germline, CDR1 is SGDLS and CDR2 is YYNGEE. The V gene end was trimmed by 4 bases and the J gene end by 2 bases; junction bases not matched to a gene: 6. The length of the CDR3 is 15 residues. CDR3 protein: CASSSSGQPTDTQYF. CDR3 bases: TGTGCCAGCAGCTCTAGCGGGCAGCCCACAGATACGCAGTATTTT.

The chain links TRBV7-3 to TRBJ2-7, with 12 bases lining up with TRBD2. Trimming cost V 5 bases and J 3 bases; bases outside gene matches: 5. In germline, CDR1 is SGHTA, CDR2 FQGTGA. This CDR3 is built from 15 residues. DNA for the CDR3: TGTGCCAGCAGCCCGACTAGCGGGAGTGGCTACGAGCAGTACTTC. Translated, it gives CASSPTSGSGYEQYF.

V and J are TRBV3-1 (or the pseudogene TRBV3-2) and TRBJ1-1; no reliable D call. V was trimmed by 1 base and J by 2 bases, leaving 11 bases between them. CDR3 length: 15 amino acids. CDR1 and CDR2 from the germline V gene are LGHDT and YNNKEL (reference sequence). The CDR3 DNA sequence: TGTGCCAGCAGCCAAGGAGGCTTGGCAAACACTGAAGCTTTCTTT. Its protein product is CASSQGGLANTEAFF.

A single count supports this clone. The chain has TRBV30 and TRBJ1-4, with D hard to call. CDR3 size: 11 residues. Trimming took 5 bases from V and 10 from J, leaving 11 bases between them. Looked up from germline, CDR1 is GTSNPN and CDR2 is SVGIG (reference sequence). The CDR3 coding sequence is TGTGCCTGGTCGGAAGGCGGAAAACTGTTTTTT. Translated: CAWSEGGKLFF.

This chain links TRBV19 with TRBJ2-7, with 8 bases matching TRBD2. Unmatched junction bases numbered 5, after V lost 10 bases and J lost 0 bases. CDR1 LNHDA and CDR2 SQIVND come from the germline V gene (reference sequence). The CDR3 has 13 residues. This CDR3 is CATNSGNSYEQYF. DNA of the CDR3: TGTGCCACCAATAGCGGGAACTCCTACGAGCAGTACTTC.

This chain joins TRBV24-1 and TRBJ1-2, with 8 positions matching TRBD1. The germline gives CDR1 KGHDR, CDR2 SFDVKD. The ends lost 4 bases at V and 3 bases at J; junction bases unmatched: 3. This CDR3 has 14 residues. CDR3 coding DNA: TGTGCCACCAGTGACAACAGGGGGTACTATGGCTACACCTTC. Its translation is CATSDNRGYYGYTF.

The rearrangement joins TRBV24-1 to TRBJ2-1; D perhaps matches TRBD2 (6 bases). V lost 4 bases, J lost 10 bases, and 16 bases lay in between. The CDR3 is made up of 14 amino acids. Germline V lookup: CDR1 KGHDR, CDR2 SFDVKD. CDR3 DNA sequence: TGTGCCACCAGTGAGAGGACTAAGACTAACGAGCAGTTCTTC. As protein: CATSERTKTNEQFF.

For the CDR3, the DNA is TGTGCCATCAGCCCCACAGCTTTGAACACTGAAGCTTTCTTT. Encoded protein: CAISPTALNTEAFF. The chain links TRBV10-3 to TRBJ1-1; D ambiguous. Germline V gene lookup returns CDR1 ENHRY and CDR2 SYGVKD. The CDR3 loop spans 14 amino acids. V lost 6 bases and J 0 bases, leaving 11 bases between the germline ends.

V gene TRBV7-2 combines with J gene TRBJ2-2; 8 bases line up with TRBD1. The CDR3 loop spans 15 amino acids. The germline gives CDR1 SGHTA, CDR2 FQGNSA. V trimming: 5 bases; J trimming: 1 base; junction bases outside the gene matches: 3. The CDR3 region has the DNA TGTGCCAGCAGCCCCAGGGGGCTGAACACCGGGGAGCTGTTTTTT. Translating gives CASSPRGLNTGELFF.

V is TRBV6-6 and J is TRBJ2-3, with 12 bases matching TRBD1. Germline V CDR1 and CDR2: MNHNY, SVGAGI (reference sequence). The trim removed 5 bases at V and 5 bases at J, leaving 2 bases unmatched. The CDR3 consists of 14 residues. In DNA form, the CDR3 reads TGTGCCAGCAGTCGGGACAGGGGGCAAGATACGCAGTATTTT. Encoded protein: CASSRDRGQDTQYF.

This sequence joins TRBV19 and TRBJ2-7, with a tentative D call TRBD1 (5 bases). Germline lookup yields CDR1 LNHDA and CDR2 SQIVND (reference sequence). The CDR3 has 15 residues. Trimming pared 3 bases from V and 3 bases from J, leaving 15 bases between. The CDR3 reads CASSIGVQGYYEQYF. The CDR3 coding sequence is TGTGCCAGTAGTATTGGAGTCCAGGGATACTACGAGCAGTACTTC.

J is TRBJ2-7 and V is TRBV5-1; TRBD2 matches at 7 bases. Germline V lookup: CDR1 SGHRS, CDR2 YFSETQ. Trimming at V came to 2 bases and at J to 3 bases, leaving 8 bases not matched to a gene. This CDR3 region has 15 residues. DNA for the CDR3: TGCGCCAGCAGCTTATGGGCGGGAGAGAACTACGAGCAGTACTTC. This gives the protein CASSLWAGENYEQYF. Complete variable domain (other parts from reference TRBV5-1 and TRBJ2-7): KAGVTQTPRYLIKTRGQQVTLSCSPISGHRSVSWYQQTPGQGLQFLFEYFSETQRNKGNFPGRFSGRQFSNSRSEMNVSTLELGDSALYLCASSLWAGENYEQYFGPGTRLTVT.

V and J are TRBV18 and TRBJ2-7, with 9 bases matching TRBD2. Germline V gives CDR1 KGHSH, CDR2 LQKENI. The CDR3 has 16 residues. V was pared by 6 bases and J by 1 base, with 10 bases of the junction left unmatched. CDR3 nucleotides: TGTGCCAGCTCGCTCGGTAGCGGGAGTGCTTCCTACGAGCAGTACTTC. Translating it yields CASSLGSGSASYEQYF. The full variable domain, with the rest looked up from reference TRBV18 and TRBJ2-7, is NAGVMQNPRHLVRRRGQEARLRCSPMKGHSHVYWYRQLPEEGLKFMVYLQKENIIDESGMPKERFSAEFPKEGPSILRIQQVVRGDSAAYFCASSLGSGSASYEQYFGPGTRLTVT.

Only a few counts were recorded for this clone. The rearrangement links TRBV7-2 to TRBJ2-3; D remains unclear. Deletions cut 2 bases from V and 3 bases from J, with 9 bases between. In germline, CDR1 is SGHTA, CDR2 FQGNSA. CDR3 length equals 14 residues. CDR3 coding DNA: TGTGCCAGCAGCTTATTGGCAGAAACAGATACGCAGTATTTT. Amino acids: CASSLLAETDTQYF.

The genes are TRBV27 and TRBJ2-6, with 7 nucleotides matching TRBD1. This CDR3 is 17 amino acids long. Trimming removed 6 bases from V and 0 bases from J; junction bases left unmatched: 8. Germline assignment: CDR1 MNHEY and CDR2 SMNVEV (reference sequence). CDR3 residues: CASRSGTAFSGANVLTF. CDR3 sequence (DNA): TGTGCCAGCAGATCCGGGACAGCTTTCTCTGGGGCCAACGTCCTGACTTTC.